The sequence of this T cell receptor beta chain was determined in a study of blood T cell repertoires in COVID-19. Turning to the study itself: COVID-19 samples, acute and convalescent, were from the United States, Italy and Spain. From T cells, B-cell-depleted T cells, or PBMCs came the material, which was cDNA or gDNA.

Per the original methods: Amplifying reference gene primers gave estimates of nucleated cell counts. The data were produced by immunoSEQ multiplex PCR, yet TCRdb's version contains in-frame clones alone and is incomplete. V and J calls and clone size follow that table, whereas D and trimming were derived from the DNA. In the table there are roughly 180,000 clones, 65% to 90% of which are singletons. The CDR3 runs 15 residues. Germline CDR1 is MDHEN and CDR2 is SYDVKM. V shed 6 bases, J shed 7 bases, and the junction held 11 bases outside the gene matches. The clonotype was recovered from a man aged 60 to 75 with acute or convalescent COVID-19. V is TRBV28 and J is TRBJ1-5; TRBD1 agrees at 8 bases. Source material: peripheral blood. The CDR3 is CASSTPGTGLQPQHF. The CDR3 DNA reads TGTGCCAGCAGCACTCCTGGGACAGGCCTGCAGCCCCAGCATTTT.